Presented here are 21 T cell receptor beta chains from one specimen sequenced in a study of blood T cell repertoires in COVID-19 (dated by TCRdb to 2018 to 2021). Library preparation used the immunoSEQ multiplex PCR assay. TCRdb provides this immuneACCESS table in a form limited to in-frame rearrangements. Some clones are lacking; in checked studies, under half of them reflect an unresolved V gene, and why the rest are absent is not known. This sample comprises 330,000 or so clones, 75% to 90% of them detected only once. The ten largest clones add up to over 4.5% of the sample. The sequencing sample was made of PBMCs or T cells enriched from blood (not recorded which). The receptors originated from a man aged 30-40 years who had recovered from COVID-19.

J is TRBJ1-1 and V is TRBV7-9; 8 bases agree with TRBD1. CDR1 and CDR2 from the germline V gene are SEHNR and FQNEAQ (reference sequence). The junction had 10 bases not matched to a gene; V was cut back by 2 bases and J by 5 bases. The CDR3 extends over 16 amino acids. CDR3 loop: CASSLWDRPKSTEAFF. The CDR3 DNA sequence: TGTGCCAGCAGCTTATGGGACAGGCCAAAGAGTACTGAAGCTTTCTTT.

The chain links TRBV19 to TRBJ1-5; D uncertain. CDR1 is LNHDA, CDR2 SQIVND, per germline (reference sequence). This CDR3 region has 15 residues. Trimming pared 2 bases from V and 2 bases from J, leaving 10 bases between. This chain's CDR3 is CASSIIRVGNQPQHF. The CDR3 bases are TGTGCCAGTAGTATAATTCGGGTGGGCAATCAGCCCCAGCATTTT.

This clone was seen only once. The V call is TRBV28, the J call TRBJ1-4, with 9 bases fitting TRBD1. The CDR3 contains 15 residues. The V segment lost 5 bases and the J segment 7 bases; nucleotides outside the gene matches: 8. From germline, CDR1 is MDHEN and CDR2 SYDVKM. In nucleotides, the CDR3 is TGTGCCAGCAGTCTCCCGACAGGGGGGGGTGAAAAACTGTTTTTT. Its translation is CASSLPTGGGEKLFF.

The CDR3 DNA follows: TGTGCCAGCACCTTAGCGGGACTCTACAATGAGCAGTTCTTC. Translated, it gives CASTLAGLYNEQFF. The chain carries TRBV6-7 and TRBJ2-1; 8 positions match TRBD2. TRBV6-7 carries the ORF label, with uncertain function. V lost 7 bases to trimming and J lost 3 bases; unmatched junction nucleotides: 5. The CDR3 loop spans 14 amino acids.

V usage is TRBV27 and J usage is TRBJ2-7; 10 bases are a match to TRBD1. V was pared by 6 bases and J by 2 bases, with 13 bases of the junction left unmatched. Germline V CDR1 and CDR2: MNHEY, SMNVEV (reference sequence). The CDR3 runs to 17 residues. The CDR3 here is CASSRPTPGQGTYEQYF. The CDR3 bases are TGTGCCAGCAGCCGTCCAACCCCGGGACAGGGGACCTACGAGCAGTACTTC.

The table lists this clone with a few counts. V usage is TRBV30 and J usage is TRBJ1-2; 8 nucleotides agree with TRBD1. The CDR3 is made up of 14 amino acids. V was pared by 1 base and J by 4 bases, with 5 bases of the junction left unmatched. In germline, CDR1 is GTSNPN, CDR2 SVGIG (reference sequence). The CDR3 sequence: CAWSEPGQVYGYTF. CDR3 DNA: TGTGCCTGGAGTGAGCCGGGACAGGTCTATGGCTACACCTTC. The complete variable domain, with remaining parts taken from reference TRBV30 and TRBJ1-2, reads SQTIHQWPATLVQPVGSPLSLECTVEGTSNPNLYWYRQAAGRGLQLLFYSVGIGQISSEVPQNLSASRPQDRQFILSSKKLLLSDSGFYLCAWSEPGQVYGYTFGSGTRLTVV.

This clone was recorded only once. The rearrangement joins TRBV28 to TRBJ2-2, with D possibly matching TRBD2 (7 bases). Trimming shortened V by 2 bases and J by 9 bases, and 10 bases separated the two germline ends. Germline lookup yields CDR1 MDHEN and CDR2 SYDVKM. This CDR3 spans 13 amino acids. The CDR3, as DNA: TGTGCCAGCAGTTTAACGGGGGGCAGGGAGCTGTTTTTT. Protein: CASSLTGGRELFF.

The chain uses TRBV28 and TRBJ2-5; TRBD2 aligns across 10 bases. The V and J ends lost 6 bases and 2 bases, in that order; junction bases with no gene match: 15. Germline V gives CDR1 MDHEN, CDR2 SYDVKM. This CDR3 is 18 amino acids long. CDR3 sequence reads: CASRQSLGSSGGQETQYF. The CDR3 coding sequence is TGTGCCAGCAGACAATCCCTGGGATCTAGCGGGGGACAAGAGACCCAGTACTTC.

The chain is built from TRBV2 and TRBJ2-1; D might be TRBD2 (6 bases). With 8 bases removed from V and 0 bases from J, the gap between germline ends came to 14 bases. CDR1 and CDR2 (germline): SNHLY, FYNNEI. The CDR3 has 15 residues. The CDR3 nucleotides read TGTGCCAGCTCAGGCGGGGAAAGCTCCTACAATGAGCAGTTCTTC. Its translation is CASSGGESSYNEQFF.

The CDR3 DNA sequence: TGTGCCAGCACCGCGGACAGCCAAGAGACCCAGTACTTC. This sequence encodes CASTADSQETQYF. This chain joins TRBV3-1 (or the pseudogene TRBV3-2) and TRBJ2-5; D might be TRBD1 (6 bases). Per germline, CDR1 LGHDT and CDR2 YNNKEL (reference sequence). The V and J ends lost 7 bases and 1 base respectively, with 10 bases between them. There are 13 residues in the CDR3.

The chain combines TRBV19 with TRBJ1-1; TRBD1 matches at 10 bases. Germline V CDR1 and CDR2: LNHDA, SQIVND (reference sequence). This CDR3 is 14 amino acids long. V shed 9 bases, J shed 6 bases, and the junction held 10 bases outside the gene matches. CDR3 sequence: CASIDRGLLPEAFF. The CDR3 bases are TGTGCCAGCATAGACAGGGGGCTACTGCCTGAAGCTTTCTTT.

The chain is built from TRBV3-1 (or the pseudogene TRBV3-2) and TRBJ2-2; D gene uncertain. Germline V CDR1 and CDR2: LGHDT, YNNKEL (reference sequence). This CDR3 spans 12 amino acids. The V gene lost 6 bases and the J gene lost 4 bases, with 6 bases spanning the gap. Written as DNA, the CDR3 is TGTGCCAGCAGACTGATCACCGGGGAGCTGTTTTTT. Translated: CASRLITGELFF.

V is TRBV25-1 and J is TRBJ1-2; D possibly corresponds to TRBD1 (5 bases). The CDR3 length is 11 residues. V was cut by 8 bases and J by 7 bases, with 11 bases left in between. Germline lookup yields CDR1 MGHDK and CDR2 SYGVNS. Here the CDR3 DNA reads TGTGCCAGCTCCGGGACTCCTGGCTACACCTTC. Protein product: CASSGTPGYTF.

This clone has just one count. The chain uses TRBV11-2 and TRBJ1-6; tentatively, D is TRBD1 (5 bases). The CDR3 is 15 residues long. Looked up from germline, CDR1 is SGHAT and CDR2 is FQNNGV. V lost 1 base to trimming and J lost 10 bases, with 14 bases between them. The CDR3 protein is CASSLGPGSQSPLHF. The CDR3 nucleotides are TGTGCCAGCAGCTTAGGCCCAGGGTCTCAATCACCCCTCCACTTT.

This chain joins TRBV30 and TRBJ2-7, with no clear D. The CDR3 totals 10 residues. Trimming left V 8 bases short and J 6 bases short, with 11 bases between. Looked up from germline, CDR1 is GTSNPN and CDR2 is SVGIG (reference sequence). The CDR3 sequence: CALYAGEQYF. In nucleotides, the CDR3 is TGTGCCCTATACGCTGGCGAGCAGTACTTC.

V gene TRBV28 combines with J gene TRBJ2-7, with a tentative D call TRBD1 (5 bases). The CDR3 sequence is 15 residues long. Trimming removed 6 bases at V and 3 bases at J, with 18 bases between. Germline V gene sequence: CDR1 MDHEN, CDR2 SYDVKM. The CDR3 DNA reads as TGTGCCAGCAGAACACAGGTCACTGGGAACTACGAGCAGTACTTC. This sequence encodes CASRTQVTGNYEQYF. Full variable domain (outside the CDR3, taken from reference TRBV28 and TRBJ2-7): DVKVTQSSRYLVKRTGEKVFLECVQDMDHENMFWYRQDPGLGLRLIYFSYDVKMKEKGDIPEGYSVSREKKERFSLILESASTNQTSMYLCASRTQVTGNYEQYFGPGTRLTVT.

The chain recombines TRBV18 with TRBJ2-5; 15 bases match TRBD2. This CDR3 has 18 residues. Looked up from germline, CDR1 is KGHSH and CDR2 is LQKENI. V shed 1 base and J 5 bases; nucleotides not matched to a gene: 8. Here the CDR3 reads CASSPRGLAGGLQETQYF. CDR3 in DNA: TGTGCCAGCTCACCACGAGGACTAGCGGGGGGGCTCCAGGAGACCCAGTACTTC. The full variable domain, rest sourced from reference TRBV18 and TRBJ2-5, is NAGVMQNPRHLVRRRGQEARLRCSPMKGHSHVYWYRQLPEEGLKFMVYLQKENIIDESGMPKERFSAEFPKEGPSILRIQQVVRGDSAAYFCASSPRGLAGGLQETQYFGPGTRLLVL.

The chain employs TRBV28 and TRBJ1-6; tentative D call: TRBD1 (5 bases). Trimming pared 5 bases from V and 3 bases from J, leaving 8 bases between. The germline CDR1 and CDR2 sequences are MDHEN and SYDVKM. The CDR3 consists of 14 residues. CDR3 sequence reads: CASSEGVYNSPLHF. The CDR3, as DNA: TGTGCCAGCAGTGAAGGGGTCTATAATTCACCCCTCCACTTT.

The chain joins TRBV5-1 to TRBJ2-7, with a tentative D call TRBD2 (6 bases). This CDR3 comprises 15 residues. Trimming stripped 7 bases from V and 2 bases from J, with 19 bases between. Germline CDR1 reads SGHRS; CDR2 reads YFSETQ. The chain's CDR3 is CASHFGRRGAYEQYF. As DNA, the CDR3 is TGCGCCAGCCACTTTGGGAGGAGAGGAGCCTACGAGCAGTACTTC.

This sequence joins TRBV7-9 and TRBJ2-5, with 7 bases aligning to TRBD1. The ends lost 4 bases at V and 5 bases at J; junction bases unmatched: 7. From germline, CDR1 is SEHNR and CDR2 FQNEAQ (reference sequence). The CDR3 is made up of 14 amino acids. The CDR3 sequence is CASSYYRGVETQYF. The CDR3 DNA is TGTGCCAGCAGCTATTACAGGGGTGTGGAGACCCAGTACTTC.

In this sample, this clone turned up once. The gene calls are TRBV24-1 and TRBJ2-5; TRBD1 aligns across 7 bases. The CDR3 length is 16 residues. CDR1 KGHDR and CDR2 SFDVKD come from the germline V gene. The J segment lost 5 bases and the V segment lost 3 bases, leaving 11 bases of the junction unmatched. CDR3 protein: CATSDRTRGMVETQYF. The CDR3 nucleotides are TGTGCCACCAGTGATCGGACCAGGGGGATGGTGGAGACCCAGTACTTC.